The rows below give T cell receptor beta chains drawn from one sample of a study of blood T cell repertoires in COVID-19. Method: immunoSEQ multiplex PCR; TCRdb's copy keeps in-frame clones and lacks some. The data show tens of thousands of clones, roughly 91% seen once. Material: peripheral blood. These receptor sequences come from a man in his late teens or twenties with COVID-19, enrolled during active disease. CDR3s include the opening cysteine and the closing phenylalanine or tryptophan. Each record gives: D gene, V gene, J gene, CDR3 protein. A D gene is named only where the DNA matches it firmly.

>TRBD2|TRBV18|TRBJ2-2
CASAPGLGHTGELFF
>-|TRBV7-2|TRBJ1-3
CASSLAYSGNTIYF
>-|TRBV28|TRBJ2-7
CASSSGYEQYF
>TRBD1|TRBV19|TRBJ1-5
CASSITGGSQPQHF
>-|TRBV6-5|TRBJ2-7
CASSYSIPGRGYEQYF
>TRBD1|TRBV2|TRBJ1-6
CASILAQGAGSPLHF
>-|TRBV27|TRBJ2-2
CASRTSWTRGELFF
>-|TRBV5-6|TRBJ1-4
CASSLVQGTSEKLFF
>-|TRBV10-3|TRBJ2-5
CAISSPADQETQYF
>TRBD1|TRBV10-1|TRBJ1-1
CASSASGTGNTEAFF
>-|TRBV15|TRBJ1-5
CATSRDRTPNQPQHF
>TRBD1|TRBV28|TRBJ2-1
CASSPRTGIYHEQFF
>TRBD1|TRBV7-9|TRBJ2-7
CASSLSLTGGVLYEQYF
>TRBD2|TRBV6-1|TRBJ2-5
CASSEGGGQETQYF
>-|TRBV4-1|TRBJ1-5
CASSPVREDQPQHF
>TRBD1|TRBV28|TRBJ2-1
CASRRPGTGGYNEQFF
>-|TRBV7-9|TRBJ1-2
CASSSTIGGGYTF
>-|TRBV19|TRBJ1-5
CASTITPGGNQPQHF
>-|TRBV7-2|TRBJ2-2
CASSLNRHGPAGELFF
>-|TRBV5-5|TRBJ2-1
CASSLESGIRHNEQFF